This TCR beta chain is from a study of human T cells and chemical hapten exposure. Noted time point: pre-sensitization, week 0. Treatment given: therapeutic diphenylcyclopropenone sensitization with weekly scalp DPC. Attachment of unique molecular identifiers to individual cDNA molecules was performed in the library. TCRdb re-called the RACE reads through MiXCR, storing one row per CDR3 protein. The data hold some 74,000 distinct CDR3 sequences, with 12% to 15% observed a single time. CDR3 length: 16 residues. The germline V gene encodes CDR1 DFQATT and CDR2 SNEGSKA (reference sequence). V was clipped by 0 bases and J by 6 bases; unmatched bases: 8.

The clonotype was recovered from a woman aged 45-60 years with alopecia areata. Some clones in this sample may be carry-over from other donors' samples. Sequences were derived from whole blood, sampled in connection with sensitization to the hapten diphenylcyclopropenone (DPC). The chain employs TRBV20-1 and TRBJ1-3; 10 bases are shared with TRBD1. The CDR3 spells CSARDNTGQGLNTIYF. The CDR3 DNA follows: TGCAGTGCTAGAGACAACACGGGACAGGGGCTAAACACCATATATTTT.